This T cell receptor beta chain was found in a study of blood T cell repertoires in COVID-19 (TCRdb year 2020). In terms of the full investigation: Samples covering the acute and convalescent phases of COVID-19 were provided by collaborators in the United States, Italy and Spain. The samples were drawn from two sources: the first 160 participants of the ongoing ImmuneRACE study, and fewer than 1,500 subjects contributed by 6 global collaborators. Deeply sampled blood TCRbeta repertoires from subjects exposed to, actively infected with, or recovered from COVID-19 were included in the dataset. Nearly every sample came with metadata listing a de-identified subject ID, COVID-19 status, age in years and sex. The prospective study material was composed of cDNA or gDNA derived from T cells, B-cell-depleted T cells, or PBMCs. Where available, HLA class I and class II types were obtained from metadata supplied by the sample provider rather than from assay-based typing. The repertoires were released in a freely available public database meant as a resource for research on the immune response to SARS-CoV-2. On the study overall, not on this receptor specifically: Clinical and demographic metadata were provided uncurated, with the amount varying by source and participant.

TCRbeta CDR3 regions were amplified from genomic DNA by means of the immunoSEQ Assay, a bias-controlled multiplex PCR. For the original study's pipeline: Nucleated cell counts per sample were estimated from amplification of reference gene primers within the assay. To quantify the absolute abundance of each unique TCRbeta CDR3 rearrangement, sequence reads were collapsed and filtered. For each sample, productive Simpson clonality was calculated by taking the square root of Simpson's diversity index across productive rearrangements. Sourced from immuneACCESS, this table was stored by TCRdb with only in-frame sequences that have V and J called. A share of the clones is absent; for the studies checked, an unresolved V gene accounts for under half, and the remainder has no known explanation. Clone size and V and J calls were adopted from that table, with D and trimming inferred from the DNA. This sample has about 99,000 clones in its table, and around 90% of those were observed once. Around 3.3% of the sample is held by the ten biggest clonotypes.

Points on this clone: The antigen this receptor binds is unknown. No quality values exist for individual bases; no much larger clone is one base distant.

Collaborating institutions collected whole blood in K2EDTA tubes following their own protocols. For TCRbeta analysis, collaborator samples were shipped as frozen whole blood, as isolated PBMCs, or as DNA extracted from either sample type. The CDR3 spans 13 residues, from the cysteine through the phenylalanine. The sequence is cut down to CDR3 DNA, 39 bases in frame from base 1. The trim is 3 bases for V and 2 bases for J, with a gap of 6 bases between the germline ends. The germline V gene (reference sequence) gives CDR1 as SEHNR and CDR2 as FQNEAQ. Material: peripheral blood. This TCR was recovered from a man aged 50 to 60 in a cohort sampled during active COVID-19. Recombination joined TRBV7-9 with TRBJ2-3; TRBD2 is a weak D gene call, 5 bases matching. The encoded CDR3 is CASSFGVTDTQYF. The DNA is as follows: TGTGCCAGCAGCTTCGGGGTCACAGATACGCAGTATTTT.